Below, 32 T cell receptor beta chains from the same sample are listed, as sequenced in a study of T cells after yellow fever vaccination. A single record per CDR3 protein comes from TCRdb applying MiXCR to the 5' RACE reads. The table lists 510,000 or so distinct CDR3 sequences, roughly 21% of them singletons. The sequencing used PBMCs, collected 15 days after the yellow fever booster vaccination. These TCRs come from a man aged 25-45 years who received the YFV17D yellow fever vaccine.

This clonotype occurred once. CDR3 region: CASSPFTGGQETQYF. The CDR3 DNA is TGTGCCAGCTCACCCTTTACGGGGGGCCAAGAGACCCAGTACTTC. This chain connects TRBV18 to TRBJ2-5; 7 bases are a match to TRBD2. This CDR3 spans 15 amino acids. CDR1 is KGHSH, CDR2 LQKENI, per germline. With 3 bases clipped from V and 1 base from J, the junction kept 5 bases outside the gene matches.

V is TRBV28 and J is TRBJ1-6; D unresolved. With 7 bases removed from V and 2 bases from J, the gap between germline ends came to 12 bases. The germline V gene has CDR1 MDHEN and CDR2 SYDVKM. This CDR3 contains 15 residues. The CDR3 region is CASNLRITYNSPLHF. In DNA, the CDR3 is TGTGCCAGCAACTTAAGGATCACCTATAATTCACCCCTCCACTTT.

Only a few counts were recorded for this clonotype. The chain uses TRBV6-5 and TRBJ2-5, with D possibly matching TRBD1 (6 bases). Germline V gene sequence: CDR1 MNHEY, CDR2 SVGAGI. The V gene lost 6 bases and the J gene lost 11 bases, with 13 bases spanning the gap. The CDR3 has 11 residues. Here the CDR3 DNA reads TGTGCCAGCAGCCAGGGGCAGGGTCAGTACTTC. This sequence encodes CASSQGQGQYF.

Only a few counts were recorded for this clonotype. The chain carries TRBV12-3 or TRBV12-4 and TRBJ2-1; 14 nucleotides align to TRBD2. With V trimmed by 2 bases and J by 8 bases, 11 bases remained unmatched. The CDR3 has 18 residues. The CDR3 loop reads CASSLPLSGTSGSYEQFF. As DNA, the CDR3 is TGTGCCAGCAGTTTACCGCTCTCCGGGACTAGCGGGAGTTATGAGCAGTTCTTC.

This clonotype was seen a handful of times. The V gene is TRBV27, the J gene TRBJ1-2; TRBD1 matches at 12 bases. Germline V lookup: CDR1 MNHEY, CDR2 SMNVEV (reference sequence). V was clipped by 4 bases and J by 7 bases; unmatched bases: 10. The CDR3 has 16 residues. The CDR3 protein is CASSSGTGGAGGGYTF. CDR3 nucleotides: TGTGCCAGCAGTTCCGGGACAGGGGGCGCAGGGGGTGGCTACACCTTC.

The chain couples TRBV6-5 to TRBJ2-1; D tentatively reads TRBD1 or TRBD2 (5 bases each). This CDR3 has 13 residues. Trimming removed 2 bases at V and 6 bases at J, with 8 bases between. Germline assignment: CDR1 MNHEY and CDR2 SVGAGI. This CDR3 reads CASSYGGVNEQFF. CDR3 nucleotide sequence: TGTGCCAGCAGTTACGGGGGAGTCAATGAGCAGTTCTTC.

The chain uses TRBV19 and TRBJ2-1; TRBD2 might be the D (5 bases). The CDR3 totals 14 residues. V was clipped by 8 bases and J by 8 bases, with 19 bases between them. Germline V lookup: CDR1 LNHDA, CDR2 SQIVND (reference sequence). The CDR3 here is CASQSGYLIDEQFF. Written as DNA, the CDR3 is TGTGCCAGTCAAAGCGGTTATTTAATTGATGAGCAGTTCTTC.

This clonotype was detected a few times. The chain is built from TRBV20-1 and TRBJ2-3; a possible D gene is TRBD2 (5 bases). Germline values: CDR1 DFQATT, CDR2 SNEGSKA (reference sequence). Trimming pared 3 bases from V and 6 bases from J, leaving 10 bases between. CDR3 length equals 12 residues. CDR3 sequence reads: CSASRPGDTQYF. CDR3 nucleotides: TGCAGTGCTAGCCGCCCGGGGGATACGCAGTATTTT.

The genes are TRBV4-2 and TRBJ2-1; 7 bases agree with TRBD2. Germline CDR1 reads LGHNA; CDR2 reads YNFKEQ. The CDR3 extends over 14 amino acids. V was pared by 3 bases and J by 7 bases, with 6 bases of the junction left unmatched. CDR3: CASSHRGGGNEQFF. In nucleotides, the CDR3 is TGTGCCAGCAGCCATCGGGGCGGGGGAAATGAGCAGTTCTTC.

J is TRBJ2-3 and V is TRBV6-1; tentative D call: TRBD2 (6 bases). Germline CDR1 reads MNHNS; CDR2 reads SASEGT. CDR3 length equals 13 residues. The V end lost 7 bases, the J end lost 4 bases, and 12 bases lay between the germline ends. The CDR3 nucleotides read TGTGCCAGCAAGGTTCCGGGGGCAGATACGCAGTATTTT. Translating it yields CASKVPGADTQYF.

The rearrangement uses TRBV6-5 and TRBJ2-5; 8 bases align to TRBD1. The trim removed 2 bases at V and 5 bases at J, leaving 4 bases unmatched. CDR3 length: 14 residues. Germline V gene lookup returns CDR1 MNHEY and CDR2 SVGAGI. The CDR3 DNA reads as TGTGCCAGCAGTTACCGGACAGGGCTTGAGACCCAGTACTTC. This gives the protein CASSYRTGLETQYF.

This clonotype was seen more than once but under ten times. V usage is TRBV4-3 and J usage is TRBJ2-2; D unresolved. The CDR3 has 14 amino acids. Trimming removed 0 bases at V and 6 bases at J, with 8 bases between. Germline assignment: CDR1 LGHNA and CDR2 YSLEER. In DNA, the CDR3 is TGCGCCAGCAGCCAAGAGAGGTCTCCCGGGGAGCTGTTTTTT. This translates into CASSQERSPGELFF.

In this sample, this clonotype turned up a few times. This chain uses TRBV4-3 with TRBJ2-3; D tentatively reads TRBD1 or TRBD2 (5 bases each). Germline V gives CDR1 LGHNA, CDR2 YSLEER. This CDR3 comprises 14 residues. V lost 4 bases and J lost 2, with 10 bases in between. The CDR3 is CASSRDGLTDTQYF. The CDR3 coding sequence is TGCGCCAGCAGCCGGGACGGACTCACAGATACGCAGTATTTT.

The J gene is TRBJ2-3, the V gene TRBV27, with a tentative D call TRBD2 (6 bases). Germline CDR1 MNHEY, CDR2 SMNVEV (reference sequence). The CDR3 consists of 16 residues. Trimming cost V 5 bases and J 5 bases, with 20 bases left between them. In DNA, the CDR3 is TGTGCCAGCAGTCCGCTTGGAGGGCCTAAGGGAGATACGCAGTATTTT. Its translation: CASSPLGGPKGDTQYF.

This CDR3 is CSVDQVGEETQYF. DNA of the CDR3: TGCAGCGTTGACCAGGTTGGGGAAGAGACCCAGTACTTC. This chain uses TRBV29-1 with TRBJ2-5; D unresolved. The length of the CDR3 is 13 residues. The V end lost 3 bases, the J end lost 3 bases, and 11 bases lay between the germline ends. CDR1 and CDR2 from the germline V gene are SQVTM and ANQGSEA.

J is TRBJ2-7 and V is TRBV7-9, with D unresolved. Trimming shortened V by 5 bases and J by 3 bases, and 14 bases separated the two germline ends. Germline CDR1 reads SEHNR; CDR2 reads FQNEAQ (reference sequence). This CDR3 has 14 residues. The CDR3 sequence is CASSTHDRFYEQYF. The CDR3 DNA follows: TGTGCCAGCAGCACCCATGATAGATTCTACGAGCAGTACTTC. The full variable domain, rest sourced from reference TRBV7-9 and TRBJ2-7, is DTGVSQNPRHKITKRGQNVTFRCDPISEHNRLYWYRQTLGQGPEFLTYFQNEAQLEKSRLLSDRFSAERPKGSFSTLEIQRTEQGDSAMYLCASSTHDRFYEQYFGPGTRLTVT.

V is TRBV14 and J is TRBJ2-7, with 9 positions matching TRBD2. The CDR3 covers 15 residues. Germline V gives CDR1 SGHDN, CDR2 FVKESK. V gave up 2 bases and J gave up 7 bases; unmatched junction bases: 9. Here the CDR3 DNA reads TGTGCCAGCAGCCAACCGCGGGAGGGCCTCTGGGAGCAGTACTTC. Residues: CASSQPREGLWEQYF.

The chain employs TRBV28 and TRBJ2-7; possibly TRBD1 or TRBD2 for D (5 bases each). The CDR3 has 14 residues. CDR1 is MDHEN and CDR2 is SYDVKM in the germline V gene. Trimming shortened V by 8 bases and J by 2 bases, and 16 bases separated the two germline ends. The CDR3 protein is CASREGRIAYEQYF. CDR3 nucleotide sequence: TGTGCCAGCCGCGAGGGGCGAATTGCCTACGAGCAGTACTTC. Variable domain in full (rest from reference TRBV28 and TRBJ2-7): DVKVTQSSRYLVKRTGEKVFLECVQDMDHENMFWYRQDPGLGLRLIYFSYDVKMKEKGDIPEGYSVSREKKERFSLILESASTNQTSMYLCASREGRIAYEQYFGPGTRLTVT.

The rearrangement joins TRBV6-2 or TRBV6-3 to TRBJ2-1; 8 bases are shared with TRBD2. The CDR3 has 15 residues. With 2 bases clipped from V and 12 bases from J, the junction kept 12 bases outside the gene matches. The germline gives CDR1 MNHEY, CDR2 SVGEGT. DNA of the CDR3: TGTGCCAGCAGTTACCCAAGTAGCGGGAACCTCCGGCAGTTCTTC. This codes for CASSYPSSGNLRQFF.

The gene calls are TRBV27 and TRBJ2-1; 11 nucleotides align to TRBD2. The CDR3 is 18 residues long. V lost 2 bases and J lost 4; bases outside the gene matches: 10. The germline gives CDR1 MNHEY, CDR2 SMNVEV (reference sequence). This chain's CDR3 is CASSLGSSGRPLYNEQFF. In nucleotides, the CDR3 is TGTGCCAGCAGTTTAGGGTCTAGCGGGAGGCCCCTATACAATGAGCAGTTCTTC.

This clonotype was observed a few times. V and J are TRBV4-3 and TRBJ2-7; a weak D match, TRBD1 (6 bases). Germline CDR1 reads LGHNA; CDR2 reads YSLEER. CDR3 length: 15 residues. The V and J ends lost 1 base and 2 bases respectively, with 12 bases between them. DNA of the CDR3: TGCGCCAGCAGCCAAGCCTACAGGGCCCCCTACGAGCAGTACTTC. It specifies CASSQAYRAPYEQYF.

This clonotype was detected only a few times. The V gene is TRBV30, the J gene TRBJ2-7; tentatively, D is TRBD1 or TRBD2 (5 bases each). Trimming left V 6 bases short and J 11 bases short, with 23 bases between. The CDR3 totals 13 residues. CDR1 and CDR2 from the germline V gene are GTSNPN and SVGIG (reference sequence). The CDR3 nucleotides are TGTGCCTGCGAGGGGCCGGGTCGGCGCCTCAAGTACTTC. Translating gives CACEGPGRRLKYF.

This clonotype was seen more than once but under ten times. The chain links TRBV29-1 to TRBJ2-7, with D possibly matching TRBD1 (6 bases). V gave up 7 bases and J gave up 2 bases, with 15 bases separating them. The CDR3 is 13 residues long. Germline loops: CDR1 SQVTM, CDR2 ANQGSEA. The CDR3 spells CSATKGTTYEQYF. CDR3 bases: TGCAGCGCCACCAAAGGGACAACCTACGAGCAGTACTTC.

This clonotype was picked up a small number of times. The CDR3 DNA sequence: TGTGCCACCAGTGATCGCCTCTCGCGGGAGGGCTCCACAGATACGCAGTATTTT. As protein: CATSDRLSREGSTDTQYF. This rearrangement joins TRBV24-1 to TRBJ2-3, with 9 bases lining up with TRBD2. Germline values: CDR1 KGHDR, CDR2 SFDVKD. The junction had 11 bases not matched to a gene; V was cut back by 3 bases and J by 2 bases. CDR3 length: 18 amino acids.

This clonotype was observed a handful of times. This chain connects TRBV4-3 to TRBJ1-1; D is undetermined. The V end lost 4 bases, the J end lost 4 bases, and 22 bases lay between the germline ends. Germline assignment: CDR1 LGHNA and CDR2 YSLEER. This CDR3 has 17 amino acids. The CDR3 DNA reads as TGCGCCAGCAGCCTTATTCACCAGGCGGGGTATAGCACTGAAGCTTTCTTT. It encodes CASSLIHQAGYSTEAFF.

There are a few counts of this clonotype. This chain uses TRBV11-2 with TRBJ2-1; D not resolved. The V end lost 10 bases, the J end lost 3 bases, and 10 bases lay between the germline ends. Germline CDR1 and CDR2: SGHAT and FQNNGV. This CDR3 has 12 residues. CDR3 DNA sequence: TGTGCCATTTCGGGTAACTACAATGAGCAGTTCTTC. Translated, it gives CAISGNYNEQFF.

This clonotype was counted between two and nine times. The chain employs TRBV30 and TRBJ1-6, with a tentative D call TRBD1 (6 bases). V dropped 7 bases and J dropped 9 bases, with 19 bases sitting between them. The CDR3 is 14 amino acids. From germline, CDR1 is GTSNPN and CDR2 SVGIG (reference sequence). CDR3 sequence: CASLGAAGGSPLHF. CDR3 DNA: TGTGCCTCTTTGGGGGCCGCGGGGGGTTCACCCCTCCACTTT.

This clonotype was found a few times. V gene TRBV7-2 combines with J gene TRBJ2-1; maybe TRBD2 (5 bases). The CDR3 spans 16 residues. Germline-derived CDR1 and CDR2 are SGHTA and FQGNSA. V was clipped by 4 bases and J by 2 bases, with 15 bases between them. CDR3 region: CASSSSRAVAYNEQFF. CDR3 DNA: TGTGCCAGCAGCTCCTCTCGAGCGGTGGCCTACAATGAGCAGTTCTTC.

This clonotype was seen a few times. The chain uses TRBV6-1 and TRBJ2-1; TRBD1 might be the D (5 bases). This CDR3 spans 14 amino acids. V was cut by 6 bases and J by 8 bases, with 17 bases left in between. In germline, CDR1 is MNHNS, CDR2 SASEGT. The CDR3 DNA reads TGTGCCAGCAGGGGTAGCAGGGTTTTGCATGAGCAGTTCTTC. Translation: CASRGSRVLHEQFF.

This clonotype was recorded a few times. Written as DNA, the CDR3 is TGCAGTGCTAGAGGGGGGACTAGCGGAGGCAATGAGCAGTTCTTC. This encodes CSARGGTSGGNEQFF. The V and J genes are TRBV20-1 and TRBJ2-1, with 11 bases lining up with TRBD2. With V trimmed by 1 base and J by 6 bases, 5 bases remained unmatched. The CDR3 consists of 15 residues. Looked up from germline, CDR1 is DFQATT and CDR2 is SNEGSKA (reference sequence).

The rearrangement uses TRBV12-3 or TRBV12-4 and TRBJ1-2; D gene ambiguous. Between the trimmed V and J ends, which lost 9 bases and 2 bases, there was a span of 7 bases. This CDR3 spans 11 amino acids. The CDR3 sequence: CASSRNYGYTF. The CDR3 DNA follows: TGTGCCAGTTCCCGGAACTATGGCTACACCTTC.

The rearrangement joins TRBV20-1 to TRBJ2-7; TRBD2 might be the D (6 bases). CDR3 length: 12 residues. Germline CDR1 and CDR2: DFQATT and SNEGSKA (reference sequence). Trimming removed 3 bases from V and 3 bases from J, with 9 bases in between. The DNA for the CDR3 is TGCAGTGCTAGTGGACTACGCTACGAGCAGTACTTC. It encodes CSASGLRYEQYF.